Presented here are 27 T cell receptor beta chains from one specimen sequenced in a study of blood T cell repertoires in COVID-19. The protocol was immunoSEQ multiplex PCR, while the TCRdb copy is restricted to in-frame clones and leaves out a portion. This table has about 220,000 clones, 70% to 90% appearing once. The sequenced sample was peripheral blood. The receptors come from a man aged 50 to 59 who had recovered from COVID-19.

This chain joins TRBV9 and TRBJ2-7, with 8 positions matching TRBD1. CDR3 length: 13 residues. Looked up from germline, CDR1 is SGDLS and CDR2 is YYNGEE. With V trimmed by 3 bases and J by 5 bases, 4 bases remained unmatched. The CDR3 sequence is CASSAGQANEQYF. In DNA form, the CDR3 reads TGTGCCAGCAGCGCGGGACAGGCTAACGAGCAGTACTTC.

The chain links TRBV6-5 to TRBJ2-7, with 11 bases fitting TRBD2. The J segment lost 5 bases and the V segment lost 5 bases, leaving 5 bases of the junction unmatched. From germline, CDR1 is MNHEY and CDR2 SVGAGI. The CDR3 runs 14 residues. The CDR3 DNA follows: TGTGCCAGCAGTCTGGCTAGCGGGAGGAACGAGCAGTACTTC. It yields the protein CASSLASGRNEQYF.

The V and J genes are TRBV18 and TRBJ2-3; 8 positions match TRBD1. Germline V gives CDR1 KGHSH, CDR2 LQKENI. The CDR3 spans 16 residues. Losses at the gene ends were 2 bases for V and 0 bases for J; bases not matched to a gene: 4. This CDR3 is CASSPIGTGSTDTQYF. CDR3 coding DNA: TGTGCCAGCTCACCAATCGGGACAGGTAGCACAGATACGCAGTATTTT.

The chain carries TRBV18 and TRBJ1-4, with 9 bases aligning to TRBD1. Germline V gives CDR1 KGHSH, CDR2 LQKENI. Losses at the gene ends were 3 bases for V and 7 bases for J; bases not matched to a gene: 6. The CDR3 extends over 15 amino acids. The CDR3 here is CASSPIQGAFEKLFF. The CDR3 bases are TGTGCCAGCTCACCGATACAGGGGGCCTTTGAAAAACTGTTTTTT. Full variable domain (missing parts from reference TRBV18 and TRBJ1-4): NAGVMQNPRHLVRRRGQEARLRCSPMKGHSHVYWYRQLPEEGLKFMVYLQKENIIDESGMPKERFSAEFPKEGPSILRIQQVVRGDSAAYFCASSPIQGAFEKLFFGSGTQLSVL.

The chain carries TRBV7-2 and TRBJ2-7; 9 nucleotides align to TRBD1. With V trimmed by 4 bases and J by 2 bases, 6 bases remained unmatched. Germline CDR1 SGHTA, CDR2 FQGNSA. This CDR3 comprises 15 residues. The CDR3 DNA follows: TGTGCCAGCAGCTCAGGACAGGGGTCAACCTACGAGCAGTACTTC. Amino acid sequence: CASSSGQGSTYEQYF.

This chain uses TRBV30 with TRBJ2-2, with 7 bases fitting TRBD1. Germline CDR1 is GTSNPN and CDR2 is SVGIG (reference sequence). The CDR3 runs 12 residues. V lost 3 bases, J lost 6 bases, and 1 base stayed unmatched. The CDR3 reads CAWRTGAGELFF. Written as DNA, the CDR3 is TGTGCCTGGAGAACAGGGGCCGGGGAGCTGTTTTTT. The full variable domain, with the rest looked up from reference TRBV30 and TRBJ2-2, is SQTIHQWPATLVQPVGSPLSLECTVEGTSNPNLYWYRQAAGRGLQLLFYSVGIGQISSEVPQNLSASRPQDRQFILSSKKLLLSDSGFYLCAWRTGAGELFFGEGSRLTVL.

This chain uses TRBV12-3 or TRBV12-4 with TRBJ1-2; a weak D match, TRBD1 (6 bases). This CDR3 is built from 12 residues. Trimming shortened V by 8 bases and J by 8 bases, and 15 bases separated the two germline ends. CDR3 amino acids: CASAMGARGYTF. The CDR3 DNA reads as TGTGCCAGCGCCATGGGGGCGCGAGGCTACACCTTC.

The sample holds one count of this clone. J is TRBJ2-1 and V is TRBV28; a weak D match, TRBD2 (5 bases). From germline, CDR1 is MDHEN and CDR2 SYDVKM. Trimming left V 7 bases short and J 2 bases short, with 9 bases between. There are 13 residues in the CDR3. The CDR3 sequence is CASTELAYNEQFF. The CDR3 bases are TGTGCCAGCACCGAACTAGCCTACAATGAGCAGTTCTTC.

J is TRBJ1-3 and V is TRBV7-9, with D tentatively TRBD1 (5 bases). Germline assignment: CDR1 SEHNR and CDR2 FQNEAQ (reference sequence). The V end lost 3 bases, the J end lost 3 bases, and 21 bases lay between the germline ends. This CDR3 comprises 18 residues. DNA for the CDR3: TGTGCCAGCAGCTTGGGCAGGGATGGATCCTACAGTGGAAACACCATATATTTT. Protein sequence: CASSLGRDGSYSGNTIYF.

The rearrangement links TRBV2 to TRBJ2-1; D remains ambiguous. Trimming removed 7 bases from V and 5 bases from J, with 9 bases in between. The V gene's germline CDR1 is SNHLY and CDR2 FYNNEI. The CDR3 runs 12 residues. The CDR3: CASKLEDNEQFF. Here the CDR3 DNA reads TGTGCCAGCAAATTAGAAGACAATGAGCAGTTCTTC.

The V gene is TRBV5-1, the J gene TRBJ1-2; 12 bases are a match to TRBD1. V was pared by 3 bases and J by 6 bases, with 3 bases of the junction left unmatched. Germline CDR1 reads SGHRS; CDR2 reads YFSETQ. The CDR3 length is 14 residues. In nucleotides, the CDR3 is TGCGCCAGCAGCTGGGACAGGGGGCTGGATGGCTACACCTTC. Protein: CASSWDRGLDGYTF.

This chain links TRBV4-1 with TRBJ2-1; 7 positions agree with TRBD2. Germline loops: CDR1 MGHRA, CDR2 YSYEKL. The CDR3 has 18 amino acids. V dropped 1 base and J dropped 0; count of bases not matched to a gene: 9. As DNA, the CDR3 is TGCGCCAGCAGCCAAGGCCCTAGCGGATCAAGCTCCTACAATGAGCAGTTCTTC. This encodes CASSQGPSGSSSYNEQFF.

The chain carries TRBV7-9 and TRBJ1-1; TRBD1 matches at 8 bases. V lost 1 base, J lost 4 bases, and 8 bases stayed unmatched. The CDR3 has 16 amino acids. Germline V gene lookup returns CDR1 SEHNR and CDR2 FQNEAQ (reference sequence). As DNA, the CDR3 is TGTGCCAGCAGCTTAGAGCCTTGGACAGGGATCACTGAAGCTTTCTTT. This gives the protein CASSLEPWTGITEAFF.

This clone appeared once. CDR3 sequence reads: CASSYRDRGHLGYTF. The CDR3 DNA reads TGTGCCAGCAGTTATAGGGACAGGGGGCATCTTGGCTACACCTTC. The chain is built from TRBV28 and TRBJ1-2; 12 bases align to TRBD1. Trimming at V came to 4 bases and at J to 7 bases, leaving 7 bases not matched to a gene. The CDR3 sequence is 15 residues long. The germline gives CDR1 MDHEN, CDR2 SYDVKM.

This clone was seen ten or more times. The CDR3 sequence: CASSATGGGYNEQFF. CDR3 DNA: TGTGCCAGCAGTGCCACAGGGGGCGGATACAATGAGCAGTTCTTC. The gene calls are TRBV6-4 and TRBJ2-1; 9 bases map to TRBD1. This CDR3 has 15 amino acids. V gave up 4 bases and J gave up 4 bases; unmatched junction bases: 5. From germline, CDR1 is MRHNA and CDR2 SNTAGT.

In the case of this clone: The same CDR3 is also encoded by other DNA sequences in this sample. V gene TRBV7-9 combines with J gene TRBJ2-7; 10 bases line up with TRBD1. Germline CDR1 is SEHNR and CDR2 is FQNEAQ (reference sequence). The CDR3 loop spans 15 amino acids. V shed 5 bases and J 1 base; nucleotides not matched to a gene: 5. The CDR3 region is CASSDRDRGSYEQYF. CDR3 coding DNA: TGTGCCAGCAGCGATAGGGACAGGGGTTCCTACGAGCAGTACTTC.

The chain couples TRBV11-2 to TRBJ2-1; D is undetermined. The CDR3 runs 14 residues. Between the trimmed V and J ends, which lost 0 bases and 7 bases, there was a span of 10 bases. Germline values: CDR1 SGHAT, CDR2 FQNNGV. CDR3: CASSLDLPTNEQFF. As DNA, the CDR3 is TGTGCCAGCAGCTTAGATTTGCCGACTAATGAGCAGTTCTTC. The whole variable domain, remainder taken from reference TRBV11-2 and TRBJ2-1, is EAGVAQSPRYKIIEKRQSVAFWCNPISGHATLYWYQQILGQGPKLLIQFQNNGVVDDSQLPKDRFSAERLKGVDSTLKIQPAKLEDSAVYLCASSLDLPTNEQFFGPGTRLTVL.

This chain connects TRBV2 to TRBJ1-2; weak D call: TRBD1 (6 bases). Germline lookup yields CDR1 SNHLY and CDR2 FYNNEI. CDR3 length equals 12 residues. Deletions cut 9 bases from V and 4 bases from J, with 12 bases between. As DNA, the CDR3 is TGTGCCAGAAACAGGGACCTCTATGGCTACACCTTC. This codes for CARNRDLYGYTF.

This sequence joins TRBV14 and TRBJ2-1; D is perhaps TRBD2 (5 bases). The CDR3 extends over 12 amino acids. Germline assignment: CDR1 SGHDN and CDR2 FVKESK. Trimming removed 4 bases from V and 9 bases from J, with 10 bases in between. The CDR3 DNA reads TGTGCCAGCAGCCCGGGGTGGAGTGAGCAGTTCTTC. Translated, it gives CASSPGWSEQFF.

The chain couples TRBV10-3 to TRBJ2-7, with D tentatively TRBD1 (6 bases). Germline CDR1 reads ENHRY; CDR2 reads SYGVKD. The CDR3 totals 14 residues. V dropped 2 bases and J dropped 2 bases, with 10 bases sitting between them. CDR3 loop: CAISEPRGAYEQYF. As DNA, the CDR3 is TGTGCCATCAGTGAGCCCAGGGGAGCCTACGAGCAGTACTTC.

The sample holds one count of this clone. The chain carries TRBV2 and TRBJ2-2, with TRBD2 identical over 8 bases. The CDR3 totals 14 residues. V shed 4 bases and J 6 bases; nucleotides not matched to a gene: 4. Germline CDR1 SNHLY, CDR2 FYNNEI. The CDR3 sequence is CASSGGLVAGELFF. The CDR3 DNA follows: TGTGCCAGCAGTGGGGGACTAGTAGCCGGGGAGCTGTTTTTT.

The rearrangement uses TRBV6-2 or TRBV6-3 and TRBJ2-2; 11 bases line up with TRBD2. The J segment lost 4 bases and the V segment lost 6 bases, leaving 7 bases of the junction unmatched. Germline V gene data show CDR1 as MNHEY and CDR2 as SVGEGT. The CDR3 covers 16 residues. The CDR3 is CASSRTSGSVTGELFF. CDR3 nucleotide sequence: TGTGCCAGCAGCCGCACTAGCGGGAGTGTCACCGGGGAGCTGTTTTTT.

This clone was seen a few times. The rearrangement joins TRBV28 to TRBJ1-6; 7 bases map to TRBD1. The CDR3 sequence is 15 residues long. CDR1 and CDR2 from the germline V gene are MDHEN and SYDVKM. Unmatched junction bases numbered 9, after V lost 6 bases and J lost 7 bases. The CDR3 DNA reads TGTGCCAGCAGCCCAAAGGGGGCGCGGAATTCACCCCTCCACTTT. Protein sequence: CASSPKGARNSPLHF.

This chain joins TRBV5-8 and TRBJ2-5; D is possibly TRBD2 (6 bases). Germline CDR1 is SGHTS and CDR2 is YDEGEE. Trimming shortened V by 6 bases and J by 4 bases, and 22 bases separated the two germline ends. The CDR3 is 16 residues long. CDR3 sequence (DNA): TGTGCCAGCACCCCGGGAGTCCGAGTTAGCCCAGAGACCCAGTACTTC. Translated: CASTPGVRVSPETQYF.

CDR3 nucleotides: TGTGCCAGCACGGCCTCGCAGGGGTGGGGCGAGCAGTACTTC. Translation: CASTASQGWGEQYF. The V call is TRBV27, the J call TRBJ2-7, with a tentative D call TRBD1 (6 bases). The CDR3 runs to 14 residues. Per germline, CDR1 MNHEY and CDR2 SMNVEV (reference sequence). With 7 bases removed from V and 6 bases from J, the gap between germline ends came to 19 bases.

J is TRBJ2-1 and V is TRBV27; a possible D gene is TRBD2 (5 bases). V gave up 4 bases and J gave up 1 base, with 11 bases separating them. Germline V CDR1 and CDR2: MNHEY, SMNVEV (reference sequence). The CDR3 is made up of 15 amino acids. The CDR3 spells CASSWSRASYNEQFF. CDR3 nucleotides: TGTGCCAGCAGTTGGTCGCGGGCGTCCTACAATGAGCAGTTCTTC.

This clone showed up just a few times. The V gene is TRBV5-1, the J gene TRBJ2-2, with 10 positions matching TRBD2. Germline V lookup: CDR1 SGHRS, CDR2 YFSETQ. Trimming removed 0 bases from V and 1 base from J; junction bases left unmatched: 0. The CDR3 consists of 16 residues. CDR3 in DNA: TGCGCCAGCAGCTTGGCTAGCGGGGGGAACACCGGGGAGCTGTTTTTT. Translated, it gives CASSLASGGNTGELFF.